This record concerns one TCR beta chain sequence. Germline V gene data show CDR1 as KGHSH and CDR2 as LQKENI. The CDR3 is made up of 12 amino acids. The germline V and J ends were trimmed by 3 bases and 6 bases, with 8 bases remaining between them. TCRdb used MiXCR to reprocess the RT-PCR reads, holding one entry per CDR3 protein. The sample has about 570,000 distinct CDR3 sequences; about 11% are singletons. The data are from a study of response to subunit inactivated influenza vaccine. The same specimen was also included in a second study, on T cells expressing NK-cell markers. That report notes: With UMIs, 5'RACE template switching was used to make TCR beta cDNA.

This chain connects TRBV18 to TRBJ1-2; D is unclear. The starting material was PBMCs from blood, obtained on the day of vaccination. This sequence was found in a man in his forties or fifties who received an inactivated influenza vaccine. The chain's CDR3 is CASSPYRDGYTF. The CDR3 DNA follows: TGTGCCAGCTCACCCTATAGAGATGGCTACACCTTC.